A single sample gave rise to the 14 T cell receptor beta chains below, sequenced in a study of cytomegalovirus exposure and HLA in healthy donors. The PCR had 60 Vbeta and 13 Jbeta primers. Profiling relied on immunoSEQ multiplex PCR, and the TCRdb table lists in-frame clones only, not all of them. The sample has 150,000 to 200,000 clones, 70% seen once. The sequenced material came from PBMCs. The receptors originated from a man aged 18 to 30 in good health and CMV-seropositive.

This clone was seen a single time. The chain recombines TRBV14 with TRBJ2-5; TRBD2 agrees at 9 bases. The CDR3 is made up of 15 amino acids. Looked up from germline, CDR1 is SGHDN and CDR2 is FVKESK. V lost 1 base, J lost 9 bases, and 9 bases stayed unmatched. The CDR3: CASSQARLAAGAQYF. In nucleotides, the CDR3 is TGTGCCAGCAGCCAAGCTCGACTAGCGGCTGGGGCCCAGTACTTC.

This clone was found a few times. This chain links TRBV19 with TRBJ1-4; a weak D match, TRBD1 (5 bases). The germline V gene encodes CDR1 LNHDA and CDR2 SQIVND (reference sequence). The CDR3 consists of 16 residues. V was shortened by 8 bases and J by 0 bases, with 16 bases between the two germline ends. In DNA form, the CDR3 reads TGTGCCAGTGCGTATAGGGGTCCGGCAACTAATGAAAAACTGTTTTTT. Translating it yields CASAYRGPATNEKLFF.

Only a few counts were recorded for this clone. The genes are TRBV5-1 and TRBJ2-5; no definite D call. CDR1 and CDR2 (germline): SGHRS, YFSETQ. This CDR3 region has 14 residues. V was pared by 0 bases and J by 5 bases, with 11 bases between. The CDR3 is CASSLAPTRETQYF. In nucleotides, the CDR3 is TGCGCCAGCAGCTTGGCCCCAACTCGGGAGACCCAGTACTTC.

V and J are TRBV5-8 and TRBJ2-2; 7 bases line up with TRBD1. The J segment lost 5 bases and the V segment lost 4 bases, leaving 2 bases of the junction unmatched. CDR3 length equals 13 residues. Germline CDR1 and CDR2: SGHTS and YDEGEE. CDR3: CASSRQGTGELFF. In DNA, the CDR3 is TGTGCCAGCAGCCGACAGGGAACCGGGGAGCTGTTTTTT.

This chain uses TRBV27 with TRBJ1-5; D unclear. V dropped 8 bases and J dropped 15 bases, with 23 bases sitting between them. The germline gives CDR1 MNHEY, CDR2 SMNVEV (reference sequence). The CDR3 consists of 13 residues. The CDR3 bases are TGTGCCAGCCATTCATCCGGGATATATCGCTGGCATTTT. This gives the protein CASHSSGIYRWHF.

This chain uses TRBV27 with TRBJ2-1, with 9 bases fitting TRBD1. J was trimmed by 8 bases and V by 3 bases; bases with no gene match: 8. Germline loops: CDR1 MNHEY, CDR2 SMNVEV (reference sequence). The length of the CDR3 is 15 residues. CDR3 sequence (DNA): TGTGCCAGCAGTTTCCCCGGGGGACAGGGTGATGAGCAGTTCTTC. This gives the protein CASSFPGGQGDEQFF.

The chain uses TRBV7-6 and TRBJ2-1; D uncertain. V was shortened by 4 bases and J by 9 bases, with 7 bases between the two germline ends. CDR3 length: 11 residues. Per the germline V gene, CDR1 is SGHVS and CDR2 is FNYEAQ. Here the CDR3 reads CASSSGAEQFF. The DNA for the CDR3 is TGTGCCAGCAGCTCCGGAGCTGAGCAGTTCTTC. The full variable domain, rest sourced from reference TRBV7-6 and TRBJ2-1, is GAGVSQSPRYKVTKRGQDVALRCDPISGHVSLYWYRQALGQGPEFLTYFNYEAQQDKSGLPNDRFSAERPEGSISTLTIQRTEQRDSAMYRCASSSGAEQFFGPGTRLTVL.

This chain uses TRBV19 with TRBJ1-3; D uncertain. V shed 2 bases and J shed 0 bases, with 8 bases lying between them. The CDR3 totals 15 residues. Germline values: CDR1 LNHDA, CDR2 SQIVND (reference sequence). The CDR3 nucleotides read TGTGCCAGTAGTATAACAGATCTCTCTGGAAACACCATATATTTT. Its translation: CASSITDLSGNTIYF.

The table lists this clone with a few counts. The CDR3 loop is CASSYRTGGTDTQYF. The CDR3 coding sequence is TGTGCCAGCAGCTACCGGACAGGGGGCACAGATACGCAGTATTTT. J is TRBJ2-3 and V is TRBV7-9; 9 bases agree with TRBD1. The junction had 3 bases not matched to a gene; V was cut back by 4 bases and J by 1 base. The CDR3 totals 15 residues. Germline assignment: CDR1 SEHNR and CDR2 FQNEAQ (reference sequence).

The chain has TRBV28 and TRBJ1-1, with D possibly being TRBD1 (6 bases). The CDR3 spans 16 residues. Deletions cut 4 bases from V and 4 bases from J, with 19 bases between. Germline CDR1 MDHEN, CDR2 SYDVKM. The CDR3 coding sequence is TGTGCCAGCAGTTCAGGGGTTGGACAGTCGGTCACTGAAGCTTTCTTT. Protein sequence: CASSSGVGQSVTEAFF.

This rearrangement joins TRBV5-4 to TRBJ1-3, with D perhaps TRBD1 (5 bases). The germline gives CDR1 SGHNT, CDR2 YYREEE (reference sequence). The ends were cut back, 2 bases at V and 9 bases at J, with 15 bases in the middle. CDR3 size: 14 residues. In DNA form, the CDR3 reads TGTGCCAGCAGCTTCTGGGGCGCTGGCGGCACCATATATTTT. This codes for CASSFWGAGGTIYF.

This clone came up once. In DNA, the CDR3 is TGCGCCAGCAGCCGCTCCGGGACAGGGGGCGCAGGCTACACCTTC. It specifies CASSRSGTGGAGYTF. The chain recombines TRBV4-1 with TRBJ1-2; 12 bases are a match to TRBD1. The CDR3 is 15 residues long. The trim removed 4 bases at V and 8 bases at J, leaving 8 bases unmatched. CDR1 MGHRA and CDR2 YSYEKL come from the germline V gene.

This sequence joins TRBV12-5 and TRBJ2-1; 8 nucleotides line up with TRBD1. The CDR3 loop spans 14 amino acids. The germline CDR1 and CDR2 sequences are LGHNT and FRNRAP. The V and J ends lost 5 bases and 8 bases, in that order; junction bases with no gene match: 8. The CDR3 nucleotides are TGTGCTAGTGGTCCCGACAGGGGTTGGCATGAGCAGTTCTTC. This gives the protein CASGPDRGWHEQFF. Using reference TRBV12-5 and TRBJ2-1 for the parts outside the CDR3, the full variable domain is DARVTQTPRHKVTEMGQEVTMRCQPILGHNTVFWYRQTMMQGLELLAYFRNRAPLDDSGMPKDRFSAEMPDATLATLKIQPSEPRDSAVYFCASGPDRGWHEQFFGPGTRLTVL.

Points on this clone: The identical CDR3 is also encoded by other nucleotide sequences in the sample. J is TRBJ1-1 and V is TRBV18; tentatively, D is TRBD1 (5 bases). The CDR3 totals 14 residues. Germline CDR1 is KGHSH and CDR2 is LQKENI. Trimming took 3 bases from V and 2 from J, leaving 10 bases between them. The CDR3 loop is CASSPSGINTEAFF. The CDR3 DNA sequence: TGTGCCAGCTCACCGTCAGGGATTAACACTGAAGCTTTCTTT.